This T cell receptor (beta chain) was identified during a study of T cells in Graves' hyperthyroidism and ophthalmopathy. Regarding the study as a whole: Researchers found most expanded thyroid clonotypes above 0.001 in blood as well.

Turning to this clonotype: The antigen is not known.

This CDR3 is built from 18 residues. The V gene's germline CDR1 is ENHRY and CDR2 SYGVKD. Unmatched junction bases numbered 10, after V lost 4 bases and J lost 1 base. From RNA transcripts, TCR beta CDR3 regions were amplified. HTBI primers were used for first-round RT-PCR of the TCR CDR3. TCRdb fed the multiplex PCR reads into MiXCR, producing one record per CDR3 protein. The table has roughly 630,000 distinct CDR3 sequences, 15% to 17% seen once. Thyroid ultrasound and orbital computed tomography, with clinical symptoms and serum thyroxine and TRAb, informed diagnoses. What was sequenced was blood. The source is a woman aged 25-40 years with Graves' hyperthyroidism. V and J are TRBV10-3 and TRBJ2-3; 11 bases map to TRBD2. The CDR3 region is CAISGEVAGGVGTDTQYF. The CDR3 nucleotides are TGTGCCATCAGTGGAGAAGTAGCGGGAGGGGTCGGCACAGATACGCAGTATTTT.